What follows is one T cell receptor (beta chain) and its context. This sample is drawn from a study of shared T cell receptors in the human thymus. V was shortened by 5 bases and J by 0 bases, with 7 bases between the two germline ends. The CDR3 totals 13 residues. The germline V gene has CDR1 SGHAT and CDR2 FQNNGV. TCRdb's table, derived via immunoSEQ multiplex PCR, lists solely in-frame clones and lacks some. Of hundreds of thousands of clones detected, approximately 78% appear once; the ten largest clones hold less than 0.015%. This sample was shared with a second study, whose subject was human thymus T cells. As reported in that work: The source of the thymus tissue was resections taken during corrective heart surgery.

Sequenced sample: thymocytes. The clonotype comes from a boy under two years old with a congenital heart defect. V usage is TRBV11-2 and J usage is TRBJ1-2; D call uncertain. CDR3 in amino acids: CASSHTPNYGYTF. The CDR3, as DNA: TGTGCCAGCAGCCACACACCTAACTATGGCTACACCTTC.